Reported below is one T cell receptor (beta chain). Antigen unknown. Expressed TCRB transcripts were sequenced because the isolated RNA had all been reverse transcribed beforehand. Sequencing was performed with immunoSEQ multiplex PCR; in TCRdb, only in-frame clones are kept and a portion is missing. The repertoire has hundreds of thousands of clones, about 9.3% of them found once; the top ten carry 0.03% to 0.04%. The entry originates in a study of beta chain features in type 1 diabetes. Study information: Healthy donors and patients had similar age, gender and cell yields.

Findings of the study overall: PCR may have favored shorter templates equally in patients and controls. Naive, central memory and Treg TCRB repertoires appeared more alike in patients than in healthy donors.

The CDR3 is 14 residues long. V lost 0 bases to trimming and J lost 6 bases, with 11 bases between them. Germline lookup yields CDR1 SGDLS and CDR2 YYNGEE. The clonotype originates from a woman between 18 and 29 years old in good health. Material for sequencing was naive CD4+ T cells from blood. The rearrangement joins TRBV9 to TRBJ2-3; TRBD2 is a possible D gene (5 bases). The CDR3 coding sequence is TGTGCCAGCAGCGTAGGTGGAGGCTCGGATACGCAGTATTTT. This encodes CASSVGGGSDTQYF.